This T cell receptor beta chain was sequenced during a study of early T cells in non-severe SARS-CoV-2 infection. Unique molecular identifiers tagged individual cDNA molecules. A single record per CDR3 protein comes from TCRdb applying MiXCR to the 5' RACE reads. The sample records 55,000 to 70,000 distinct CDR3 sequences, over 4% being singletons. This clonotype has ten or more counts. The V segment lost 5 bases and the J segment 5 bases; nucleotides outside the gene matches: 13. The CDR3 sequence is 16 residues long. The sequence derives from an adult who was a healthcare worker with PCR-confirmed SARS-CoV-2 infection or an uninfected control (not recorded which). This chain uses TRBV12-3 or TRBV12-4 with TRBJ2-5; 8 bases line up with TRBD1. The sample taken for sequencing was whole blood. CDR3 in amino acids: CASSPIGTGVGETQYF. CDR3 DNA sequence: TGTGCCAGCAGTCCCATAGGGACAGGAGTAGGGGAGACCCAGTACTTC.